The source of this TCR beta chain is a study of OX40 agonist ivuxolimab in advanced cancers. Turning to the overall study: Ivuxolimab was a fully human IgG2 agonistic monoclonal antibody targeting the costimulatory receptor OX40 (CD134). Intravenous ivuxolimab was administered to patients every 2 weeks at six dose levels: 0.01, 0.1, 0.3, 1.5, 3 and 10 mg/kg. Of the roughly 50 dose-escalation patients, hepatocellular carcinoma was present in some 19, melanoma in around 15, renal cell carcinoma in 9 and head and neck cancer in 9. A male proportion of around 80% and a mean age of approximately 62 years, ranging from about 20 to 85, were recorded for the dose-escalation cohort. Patients were allowed to have had prior anti-PD-1, anti-PD-L1 or anti-CTLA-4 therapy, and around 41% of the dose-escalation patients had previously received checkpoint inhibitors. Partial responses occurred in three dose-escalation patients: two with cutaneous melanoma and one with hepatocellular carcinoma. Peripheral TCRbeta sequencing aimed to test whether ivuxolimab altered TCR sequence diversity and caused clonal T-cell expansion. The paper covers the monotherapy dose-escalation part of the phase I ivuxolimab trial, which included N of about 50 patients. General conclusions and limits of the study: Partial responders in the 0.1-3.0 mg/kg groups had among the lowest normalized peripheral clonal expansion, especially among CD8+ T cells. After ivuxolimab, expanded clones were on average more numerous among CD8+ T cells than among CD4+ T cells. Clonal expansion of both CD4+ and CD8+ blood T cells was observed from baseline to week 6 at doses 0.1 to 3.0 mg/kg. Which antigens the clonally expanded peripheral T cells were specific for was not determined. Low levels of normalized T-cell clonal expansion were also seen in some nonresponding patients.

The trial excluded patients who had a history of autoimmune disease or who were on systemic immunosuppression. Peripheral blood for TCR sequencing was drawn from every dose cohort at baseline, at cycle 4 day 1 and at cycle 7 day 1. Samples were obtained from an open-label, multicenter, first-in-human phase I dose-escalation trial of ivuxolimab. Adults with locally advanced or metastatic head and neck squamous cell, hepatocellular, melanoma or renal cell carcinoma were enrolled in the trial. CD4+ and CD8+ T cells were sorted separately from peripheral blood before TCR sequencing. To sequence the TCRbeta CDR3 region, genomic DNA was isolated from the sorted cells. TCRbeta CDR3 regions were sequenced using the immunoSEQ Assay. TCRdb obtained this table from immuneACCESS and retained in-frame rearrangements with V and J assigned. These tables miss some clones; where compared with another copy, unresolved V genes account for less than half of the shortfall, and the remainder is unexplained. The sample data list some 64,000 clones, and roughly 90% of these were observed just once. The ten largest make up 0.55% to 0.8% of the sample.

A word on this clone: This clone's antigen is unknown. The input lacks base qualities; no much larger clone sits a single base away.

The CDR3 sequence holds 16 residues, the cysteine and phenylalanine included. Only the CDR3 part of the read is kept: 48 bases, read in frame from the first base. The germline V gene yields SGHDT for CDR1 and YYEEEE for CDR2. The junction carries 15 bases between V and J, which are trimmed by 5 bases and 0 bases respectively. In this chain, TRBV5-6 is recombined with TRBJ1-5; TRBD1 is a possible D gene, resting on 6 matching bases. Sample: CD4+ or CD8+ T cells sorted from blood, taken in a trial of the OX40 agonist ivuxolimab. The receptor was derived from an adult with an advanced solid tumor such as melanoma, head and neck, liver or kidney cancer. The nucleotide sequence is TGTGCCAGCAGGCCTGGGGGCGTTTATAGCAATCAGCCCCAGCATTTT. Its amino acids are CASRPGGVYSNQPQHF. Joined to the reference TRBV5-6 and TRBJ1-5 proteins, this CDR3 gives the full variable domain: DAGVTQSPTHLIKTRGQQVTLRCSPKSGHDTVSWYQQALGQGPQFIFQYYEEEERQRGNFPDRFSGHQFPNYSSELNVNALLLGDSALYLCASRPGGVYSNQPQHFGDGTRLSIL.